Below are 30 T cell receptor beta chains sequenced from a single sample in a study of cytomegalovirus exposure and HLA in healthy donors. Researchers ran the PCR with 60 Vbeta and 13 Jbeta primers. Some clones are missing from TCRdb's copy, which holds only in-frame ones; the method was immunoSEQ multiplex PCR. Among about 95,000 clones, 78% were seen once, and the ten largest hold roughly 4%. The sequenced sample consisted of PBMCs. The source of these receptors is a woman aged 40 to 50 in good health and CMV-seropositive.

This clone turned up a few times. The rearrangement links TRBV27 to TRBJ2-1, with 7 bases aligning to TRBD1. CDR3 length: 16 amino acids. With V trimmed by 3 bases and J by 0 bases, 5 bases remained unmatched. The germline gives CDR1 MNHEY, CDR2 SMNVEV (reference sequence). CDR3 DNA: TGTGCCAGCAGTTTTTCCGGGACAGCCTCCTACAATGAGCAGTTCTTC. Amino acids: CASSFSGTASYNEQFF.

The chain is built from TRBV14 and TRBJ2-5; tentative D call: TRBD2 (5 bases). The germline CDR1 and CDR2 sequences are SGHDN and FVKESK. V was clipped by 5 bases and J by 9 bases, with 22 bases between them. The CDR3 totals 15 residues. CDR3 bases: TGTGCCAGCAGCAGTTTGGGCGGACTGAACGCGGCCCAGTACTTC. It translates to CASSSLGGLNAAQYF.

The chain uses TRBV7-8 and TRBJ1-5; a weak D match, TRBD1 (5 bases). Germline-derived CDR1 and CDR2 are SGHVS and FQNEAQ. CDR3 length equals 13 residues. The ends were cut back, 1 base at V and 5 bases at J, with 6 bases in the middle. DNA for the CDR3: TGTGCCAGCAGCTTAGAAGGGGATCAGCCCCAGCATTTT. Encoded protein: CASSLEGDQPQHF.

The chain couples TRBV5-1 to TRBJ2-3; D possibly corresponds to TRBD2 (5 bases). The V and J ends lost 2 bases and 5 bases respectively, with 15 bases between them. The CDR3 consists of 15 residues. Per the germline V gene, CDR1 is SGHRS and CDR2 is YFSETQ. The CDR3, as DNA: TGCGCCAGCAGCTTTCTCCCTAGTGAGGGAGATACGCAGTATTTT. Its protein is CASSFLPSEGDTQYF.

CDR3 region: CASSLGTSGSWNEQFF. CDR3 sequence (DNA): TGCGCCAGCAGCTTGGGGACTAGCGGGAGTTGGAATGAGCAGTTCTTC. The chain links TRBV5-1 to TRBJ2-1, with 13 bases aligning to TRBD2. CDR1 is SGHRS, CDR2 YFSETQ, per germline. CDR3 length equals 16 residues. The trim removed 0 bases at V and 7 bases at J, leaving 4 bases unmatched.

This clone occurred a few times. The V call is TRBV7-9, the J call TRBJ1-1; 8 nucleotides match TRBD1. The ends lost 2 bases at V and 6 bases at J; junction bases unmatched: 5. Germline CDR1 reads SEHNR; CDR2 reads FQNEAQ (reference sequence). CDR3 length equals 14 residues. The CDR3 is CASSLTDRVPEAFF. The DNA of the CDR3 is TGTGCCAGCAGCTTAACGGACAGGGTCCCTGAAGCTTTCTTT. The variable domain in full, completed from reference TRBV7-9 and TRBJ1-1, reads DTGVSQNPRHKITKRGQNVTFRCDPISEHNRLYWYRQTLGQGPEFLTYFQNEAQLEKSRLLSDRFSAERPKGSFSTLEIQRTEQGDSAMYLCASSLTDRVPEAFFGQGTRLTVV.

This chain links TRBV19 with TRBJ2-1, with 11 bases matching TRBD2. V lost 5 bases and J lost 7; bases outside the gene matches: 7. CDR1 is LNHDA and CDR2 is SQIVND in the germline V gene (reference sequence). The CDR3 is 15 amino acids. In nucleotides, the CDR3 is TGTGCCAGTAGTCCCGGACTAGCGGGTTCAAATGAGCAGTTCTTC. Its protein is CASSPGLAGSNEQFF.

The chain recombines TRBV19 with TRBJ2-7; a weak D match, TRBD2 (6 bases). The CDR3 extends over 16 amino acids. Deletions cut 5 bases from V and 0 bases from J, with 17 bases between. Germline V lookup: CDR1 LNHDA, CDR2 SQIVND (reference sequence). The CDR3 spells CASSGRTGAASYEQYF. The CDR3 DNA reads as TGTGCCAGTAGTGGGAGGACGGGCGCGGCCTCCTACGAGCAGTACTTC. Full variable domain (remainder filled in from reference TRBV19 and TRBJ2-7): DGGITQSPKYLFRKEGQNVTLSCEQNLNHDAMYWYRQDPGQGLRLIYYSQIVNDFQKGDIAEGYSVSREKKESFPLTVTSAQKNPTAFYLCASSGRTGAASYEQYFGPGTRLTVT.

This chain connects TRBV7-2 to TRBJ2-2; weak D call: TRBD1 (5 bases). V lost 8 bases to trimming and J lost 6 bases, with 19 bases between them. Germline V lookup: CDR1 SGHTA, CDR2 FQGNSA. There are 15 residues in the CDR3. CDR3 sequence reads: CASRLGASSSGELFF. The CDR3 DNA is TGTGCCAGCCGTCTAGGGGCGAGTTCGTCCGGGGAGCTGTTTTTT.

The gene calls are TRBV11-2 and TRBJ2-1; TRBD2 matches 9 bases. Germline lookup yields CDR1 SGHAT and CDR2 FQNNGV. Losses at the gene ends were 6 bases for V and 9 bases for J; bases not matched to a gene: 12. The CDR3 has 15 residues. The CDR3 loop reads CASSRVGSGSTEQFF. The DNA for the CDR3 is TGTGCCAGCAGTCGGGTGGGTAGCGGGAGCACTGAGCAGTTCTTC.

This clone turned up a few times. The rearrangement links TRBV7-9 to TRBJ2-1; TRBD2 might be the D (6 bases). The length of the CDR3 is 15 residues. Germline CDR1 and CDR2: SEHNR and FQNEAQ (reference sequence). The V end lost 6 bases, the J end lost 0 bases, and 12 bases lay between the germline ends. This chain's CDR3 is CASRQTSSSYNEQFF. In nucleotides, the CDR3 is TGTGCCAGCAGACAAACTAGCAGCTCCTACAATGAGCAGTTCTTC. Combining the CDR3 with reference TRBV7-9 and TRBJ2-1 gives the whole variable domain DTGVSQNPRHKITKRGQNVTFRCDPISEHNRLYWYRQTLGQGPEFLTYFQNEAQLEKSRLLSDRFSAERPKGSFSTLEIQRTEQGDSAMYLCASRQTSSSYNEQFFGPGTRLTVL.

The J gene is TRBJ1-2, the V gene TRBV11-2; D not certain. In germline, CDR1 is SGHAT, CDR2 FQNNGV. This CDR3 is 14 amino acids long. Trimming removed 0 bases from V and 8 bases from J, with 13 bases in between. This CDR3 is CASSLDEAGEGYTF. DNA for the CDR3: TGTGCCAGCAGCTTAGATGAAGCAGGCGAAGGCTACACCTTC. Variable domain in full (rest from reference TRBV11-2 and TRBJ1-2): EAGVAQSPRYKIIEKRQSVAFWCNPISGHATLYWYQQILGQGPKLLIQFQNNGVVDDSQLPKDRFSAERLKGVDSTLKIQPAKLEDSAVYLCASSLDEAGEGYTFGSGTRLTVV.

The chain couples TRBV9 to TRBJ2-1; 7 nucleotides match TRBD2. V lost 4 bases, J lost 4 bases, and 5 bases stayed unmatched. The CDR3 has 14 residues. Germline CDR1 SGDLS, CDR2 YYNGEE. The CDR3 DNA reads TGTGCCAGCAGCCGCGGGAGCCTATACAATGAGCAGTTCTTC. Protein: CASSRGSLYNEQFF.

The chain uses TRBV10-2 and TRBJ2-3; perhaps TRBD1 as D (5 bases). V lost 6 bases to trimming and J lost 1 base, with 17 bases between them. The length of the CDR3 is 16 residues. Germline V gives CDR1 WSHSY, CDR2 SAAADI. CDR3 coding DNA: TGCGCCAGCAGGGGTCCGACAGCTAAGGGCACAGATACGCAGTATTTT. It codes for CASRGPTAKGTDTQYF.

The gene calls are TRBV2 and TRBJ2-3, with 7 bases fitting TRBD2. In germline, CDR1 is SNHLY, CDR2 FYNNEI. The V and J ends lost 3 bases and 2 bases, in that order; junction bases with no gene match: 14. CDR3 length equals 18 residues. This CDR3 reads CASSEQVWLADNTDTQYF. Here the CDR3 DNA reads TGTGCCAGCAGTGAGCAGGTATGGCTAGCGGACAACACAGATACGCAGTATTTT.

This clone was seen a handful of times. This chain joins TRBV30 and TRBJ1-1, with D maybe TRBD1 (6 bases). The V gene's germline CDR1 is GTSNPN and CDR2 SVGIG (reference sequence). V lost 0 bases and J lost 0, with 11 bases in between. The CDR3 length is 15 residues. The CDR3 nucleotides read TGTGCCTGGAGTGTTGGGGGCCTCATGAACACTGAAGCTTTCTTT. Translation: CAWSVGGLMNTEAFF. The full variable domain, completed using reference TRBV30 and TRBJ1-1, is SQTIHQWPATLVQPVGSPLSLECTVEGTSNPNLYWYRQAAGRGLQLLFYSVGIGQISSEVPQNLSASRPQDRQFILSSKKLLLSDSGFYLCAWSVGGLMNTEAFFGQGTRLTVV.

This clone has just a few counts. The V and J genes are TRBV27 and TRBJ2-7; no clear D gene. V lost 2 bases and J lost 2, with 7 bases in between. CDR1 and CDR2 from the germline V gene are MNHEY and SMNVEV (reference sequence). The CDR3 extends over 13 amino acids. This CDR3 is CASSLGQPYEQYF. CDR3 DNA: TGTGCCAGCAGTTTAGGGCAGCCCTACGAGCAGTACTTC.

J is TRBJ1-5 and V is TRBV4-1, with D perhaps TRBD1 (6 bases). V lost 2 bases, J lost 2 bases, and 10 bases lay in between. This CDR3 spans 15 amino acids. Germline CDR1 MGHRA, CDR2 YSYEKL. Written as DNA, the CDR3 is TGCGCCAGCAGCCAATCGTCAGGGGGCAATCAGCCCCAGCATTTT. Translating it yields CASSQSSGGNQPQHF.

This clone was seen a handful of times. This chain connects TRBV7-6 to TRBJ1-5, with D uncertain. V was cut by 1 base and J by 1 base, with 8 bases left in between. CDR3 length equals 15 residues. Germline loops: CDR1 SGHVS, CDR2 FNYEAQ. In DNA form, the CDR3 reads TGTGCCAGCAGCTTAGATGGGAGGAGCAATCAGCCCCAGCATTTT. This codes for CASSLDGRSNQPQHF.

CDR3 in amino acids: CASSSIKGQSRREGYTF. The CDR3, as DNA: TGTGCCAGCAGCTCAATAAAGGGGCAGTCTCGGAGAGAGGGCTACACCTTC. V usage is TRBV11-2 and J usage is TRBJ1-2; tentatively, D is TRBD1 (5 bases). V was clipped by 4 bases and J by 8 bases, with 26 bases between them. Germline lookup yields CDR1 SGHAT and CDR2 FQNNGV. This CDR3 region has 17 residues. Full variable domain (rest looked up from reference TRBV11-2 and TRBJ1-2): EAGVAQSPRYKIIEKRQSVAFWCNPISGHATLYWYQQILGQGPKLLIQFQNNGVVDDSQLPKDRFSAERLKGVDSTLKIQPAKLEDSAVYLCASSSIKGQSRREGYTFGSGTRLTVV.

About this clone: Other DNA variants within this sample encode the same CDR3. This chain joins TRBV6-5 and TRBJ1-6; D is possibly TRBD1 (6 bases). The germline CDR1 and CDR2 sequences are MNHEY and SVGAGI. The CDR3 runs to 16 residues. The germline V and J ends were trimmed by 0 bases and 9 bases, with 15 bases remaining between them. CDR3 nucleotide sequence: TGTGCCAGCAGTTACTCGAGAGACAGGCTTCCTTCACCCCTCCACTTT. This codes for CASSYSRDRLPSPLHF.

This clone has just a few counts. The chain employs TRBV6-6 and TRBJ2-5, with D possibly matching TRBD2 (5 bases). Trimming removed 0 bases at V and 11 bases at J, with 10 bases between. The V gene's germline CDR1 is MNHNY and CDR2 SVGAGI (reference sequence). The CDR3 length is 12 residues. CDR3 in DNA: TGTGCCAGCAGTTACTCGCTCCGGGAACAGTACTTC. Its translation is CASSYSLREQYF.

The rearrangement joins TRBV6-1 to TRBJ2-7; 9 bases fit TRBD2. V dropped 6 bases and J dropped 3; count of bases not matched to a gene: 9. The CDR3 is made up of 15 amino acids. Germline V CDR1 and CDR2: MNHNS, SASEGT. In DNA, the CDR3 is TGTGCCAGCAGCCAAGCGGGAGGATCCCACTACGAGCAGTACTTC. As protein: CASSQAGGSHYEQYF.

The CDR3 sequence is CATSGQGSPSGANVLTF. The CDR3 DNA is TGTGCCACCAGCGGACAGGGTTCCCCCTCTGGGGCCAACGTCCTGACTTTC. This chain connects TRBV15 to TRBJ2-6; TRBD1 agrees at 8 bases. Germline assignment: CDR1 LNHNV and CDR2 YYDKDF (reference sequence). This CDR3 is built from 17 residues. V gave up 5 bases and J gave up 0 bases; unmatched junction bases: 6.

The rearrangement joins TRBV6-5 to TRBJ1-1; 7 nucleotides agree with TRBD1. The CDR3 is 15 amino acids. The V and J ends lost 2 bases and 5 bases, in that order; junction bases with no gene match: 8. Germline V gene sequence: CDR1 MNHEY, CDR2 SVGAGI. This CDR3 is CASSYEGATGTEAFF. In DNA, the CDR3 is TGTGCCAGCAGTTACGAGGGGGCAACGGGGACTGAAGCTTTCTTT.

This chain uses TRBV5-4 with TRBJ1-2; 7 bases agree with TRBD1. The CDR3 contains 15 residues. Per the germline V gene, CDR1 is SGHNT and CDR2 is YYREEE (reference sequence). With 5 bases clipped from V and 3 bases from J, the junction kept 10 bases outside the gene matches. The CDR3 loop reads CASSPLTGTDYGYTF. The CDR3 region has the DNA TGTGCCAGCAGTCCTCTGACCGGGACAGACTATGGCTACACCTTC.

J is TRBJ2-7 and V is TRBV5-1; perhaps TRBD2 as D (5 bases). The CDR3 sequence is 15 residues long. CDR1 and CDR2 (germline): SGHRS, YFSETQ. The V end was cut by 1 base, the J end by 6 bases, with 17 bases between. This chain's CDR3 is CASSLNPTISSEQYF. The CDR3 coding sequence is TGCGCCAGCAGCTTGAATCCGACTATCTCCAGCGAGCAGTACTTC.

The V gene is TRBV19, the J gene TRBJ1-1; 9 bases agree with TRBD1. The ends lost 3 bases at V and 3 bases at J; junction bases unmatched: 8. Germline V gene data show CDR1 as LNHDA and CDR2 as SQIVND (reference sequence). The CDR3 runs 16 residues. The CDR3 spells CASSISGTGLYTEAFF. The CDR3 DNA reads TGTGCCAGTAGTATCTCCGGGACAGGGTTATACACTGAAGCTTTCTTT. Looking up the rest from reference TRBV19 and TRBJ1-1 gives the full variable domain: DGGITQSPKYLFRKEGQNVTLSCEQNLNHDAMYWYRQDPGQGLRLIYYSQIVNDFQKGDIAEGYSVSREKKESFPLTVTSAQKNPTAFYLCASSISGTGLYTEAFFGQGTRLTVV.

Here the CDR3 reads CAINQGSGSCEQFF. The CDR3 coding sequence is TGTGCCATCAATCAGGGTAGCGGGAGTTGTGAGCAGTTCTTC. The chain employs TRBV10-3 and TRBJ2-1, with TRBD2 matching 9 bases. Germline V lookup: CDR1 ENHRY, CDR2 SYGVKD. CDR3 length: 14 amino acids. J gave up 9 bases and V 7 bases, and 10 bases lay outside the gene matches.

This clone was found a few times. J is TRBJ1-6 and V is TRBV4-1; weak D call: TRBD1 (5 bases). Trimming shortened V by 0 bases and J by 8 bases, and 11 bases separated the two germline ends. Germline assignment: CDR1 MGHRA and CDR2 YSYEKL. CDR3 length: 15 amino acids. CDR3 nucleotide sequence: TGCGCCAGCAGCCAAGATGGCAGGGTGGATTCACCCCTCCACTTT. Residues: CASSQDGRVDSPLHF.